The clone carrying this T cell receptor beta chain was seen more than once but under ten times. The antigen is not known. This record belongs to a study of CD8+CD57+ T cells in acquired aplastic anemia. Across the study: Sorting CD4+ and CD8+ cells gave DNA averaging approximately 3 ug. Study results and caveats: There were twenty-nine CD8+ CDR3 sequences that occurred in both patients and controls.

The germline CDR1 and CDR2 sequences are SNHLY and FYNNEI. The CDR3 is made up of 18 amino acids. The V gene lost 5 bases and the J gene lost 0 bases, with 20 bases spanning the gap. Genomic DNA, serving as template, underwent TCR beta VDJ and CDR3 profiling. Each CDR3 protein gets one entry after TCRdb re-called the reads with MiXCR. Of about 470,000 distinct CDR3 sequences detected, approximately 33% appear once; the ten largest clones hold under 0.95%. Patients selected for sequencing had displayed CD8+CD57+ cell expansion by flow cytometry. The sample consisted of sorted CD4+, CD8+, or CD8+CD57+ T cells (not recorded which) from PBMCs. The clonotype comes from a human donor with aplastic anemia. The chain uses TRBV2 and TRBJ1-3; D may be TRBD1 (6 bases). The CDR3: CASSRVVDRPSSGNTIYF. CDR3 DNA sequence: TGTGCCAGCAGTCGGGTAGTAGACAGGCCCTCCTCTGGAAACACCATATATTTT.